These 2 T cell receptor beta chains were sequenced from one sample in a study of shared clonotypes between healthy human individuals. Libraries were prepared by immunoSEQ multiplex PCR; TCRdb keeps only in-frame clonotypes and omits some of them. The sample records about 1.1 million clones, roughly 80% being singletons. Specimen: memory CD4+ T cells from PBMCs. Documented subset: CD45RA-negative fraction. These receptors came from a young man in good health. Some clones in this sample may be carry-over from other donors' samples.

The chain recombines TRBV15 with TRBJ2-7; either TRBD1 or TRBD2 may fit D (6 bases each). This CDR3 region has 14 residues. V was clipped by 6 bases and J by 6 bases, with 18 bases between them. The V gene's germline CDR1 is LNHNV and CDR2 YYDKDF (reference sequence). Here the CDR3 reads CATRYGGPGGEQYF. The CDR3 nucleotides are TGTGCCACCAGGTATGGGGGGCCTGGGGGCGAGCAGTACTTC.

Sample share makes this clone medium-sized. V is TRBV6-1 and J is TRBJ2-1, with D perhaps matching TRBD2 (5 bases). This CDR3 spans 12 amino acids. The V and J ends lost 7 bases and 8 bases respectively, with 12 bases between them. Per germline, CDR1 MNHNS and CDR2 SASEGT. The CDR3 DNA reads TGTGCCAGCAAGCTAGCTTTCCATGAGCAGTTCTTC. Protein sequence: CASKLAFHEQFF.